This T cell receptor beta chain was retrieved from a study of blood T cell repertoires in COVID-19. Background on the study: Spain, Italy and the United States supplied samples that represented acute and convalescent COVID-19. PBMCs, B-cell-depleted T cells, or T cells were the source of the cDNA or gDNA that made up the material.

This clone is a singleton in its sample. In the authors' methods: Scientists estimated how many nucleated cells there were by amplifying reference gene primers. The assay was immunoSEQ multiplex PCR, and TCRdb's table has in-frame clones only and misses some. V and J calls and clone size are those listed in that table; D and trimming were worked out from the DNA. This sample has under 75,000 clones; about 80% occur once, and the top ten carry 45% to 65%. The germline CDR1 and CDR2 sequences are LNHNV and YYDKDF (reference sequence). The V gene lost 0 bases and the J gene lost 4 bases, with 12 bases spanning the gap. This CDR3 is 15 amino acids long.

The TCR originated in a woman of 80 years or more with acute or convalescent COVID-19. The rearrangement uses TRBV15 and TRBJ1-2; D possibly corresponds to TRBD1 (6 bases). The specimen was peripheral blood. CDR3 nucleotide sequence: TGTGCCACCAGCAGAGATCTTGGACAGCTCTATGGCTACACCTTC. It yields the protein CATSRDLGQLYGYTF.